These T cell receptor beta chains were read from a single sample in a study of OX40 agonist ivuxolimab in advanced cancers. Only in-frame clones appear in the TCRdb table, and some are missing; sequencing was by immunoSEQ multiplex PCR. The data show roughly 16,000 clones, with more than 75% seen just once and about 25% held by the top ten. The input for sequencing was CD4+ or CD8+ T cells sorted from blood, taken in a trial of the OX40 agonist ivuxolimab. The origin of the receptors is an adult with an advanced solid tumor such as melanoma, head and neck, liver or kidney cancer. CDR3s include the opening cysteine and the closing phenylalanine or tryptophan. The order of the fields is J gene, clone size, D gene, V gene, CDR3 protein, CDR3 DNA. A D gene is named only where the DNA matches it firmly. Size tells how often a clone was seen (once, few, many) or the class of an expanded clone, and some rows leave it out.

TRBJ2-7 | . | TRBD1 | TRBV5-1 | CASSHWTGASDEQYF | TGCGCCAGCAGCCACTGGACAGGGGCTTCGGACGAGCAGTACTTC
TRBJ2-2 | few | TRBD1 | TRBV25-1 | CASSEGTGDTGELFF | TGTGCCAGCAGTGAAGGGACAGGGGACACCGGGGAGCTGTTTTTT
TRBJ2-7 | . | . | TRBV4-1 | CASSHTVQGAIDEQYF | TGCGCCAGCAGCCACACCGTACAGGGTGCGATCGACGAGCAGTACTTC
TRBJ1-1 | once | . | TRBV9 | CASSGDPQAGRDTEAFF | TGTGCCAGCAGCGGAGATCCTCAAGCGGGACGGGACACTGAAGCTTTCTTT
TRBJ1-4 | . | . | TRBV10-2 | CASSRGSSNEKLFF | TGCGCCAGCAGCAGGGGTAGTTCTAATGAAAAACTGTTTTTT
TRBJ2-7 | . | TRBD1 | TRBV4-1 | CASSWGQGADEQYF | TGCGCCAGCAGTTGGGGGCAGGGGGCTGACGAGCAGTACTTC
TRBJ2-2 | once | TRBD2 | TRBV6-5 | CASTPGGAELFF | TGTGCCAGCACCCCGGGGGGGGCGGAGCTGTTTTTT
TRBJ1-1 | . | . | TRBV5-6 | CASSLGEGTEAFF | TGTGCCAGCAGCCTTGGGGAAGGGACTGAAGCTTTCTTT
TRBJ2-7 | . | . | TRBV28 | CASSIQGGYEQYF | TGTGCCAGCAGTATACAGGGGGGGTACGAGCAGTACTTC
TRBJ1-1 | few | TRBD1 | TRBV5-6 | CASSGETGVDTEAFF | TGTGCCAGCAGCGGTGAGACAGGGGTGGATACTGAAGCTTTCTTT
TRBJ2-7 | . | TRBD1 | TRBV19 | CASTGQVVDEQYF | TGTGCCAGCACGGGACAGGTTGTTGACGAGCAGTACTTC
TRBJ1-2 | . | . | TRBV6-5 | CASSYSRGNYGYTF | TGTGCCAGCAGTTACTCTAGGGGTAACTATGGCTACACCTTC
TRBJ2-3 | . | . | TRBV6-4 | CASSRGGASTDTQYF | TGTGCCAGCAGTCGGGGCGGGGCTAGCACAGATACGCAGTATTTT
TRBJ2-5 | . | . | TRBV12-5 | CASGFSGLQETQYF | TGTGCTAGTGGTTTTAGCGGACTACAAGAGACCCAGTACTTC
TRBJ2-2 | . | . | TRBV29-1 | CSVEIPPNTGELFF | TGCAGCGTTGAGATCCCCCCGAACACCGGGGAGCTGTTTTTT
TRBJ1-6 | . | . | TRBV19 | CASSVLDGPYYYCNKYNSPLHF | TGTGCCAGTAGTGTCCTAGACGGACCCTACTATTATTGTAATAAATATAATTCACCCCTCCACTTT
TRBJ2-7 | . | . | TRBV27 | CASSLVFEYKGEQYF | TGTGCCAGCAGTTTAGTATTTGAGTATAAGGGCGAGCAGTACTTC
TRBJ1-5 | . | . | TRBV28 | CASRQELSNQPQHF | TGTGCCAGCAGGCAGGAATTAAGCAATCAGCCCCAGCATTTT
TRBJ1-4 | . | TRBD1 | TRBV9 | CASSVDLDRANGEKLFF | TGTGCCAGCAGCGTAGACCTGGACAGGGCTAATGGTGAAAAACTGTTTTTT
TRBJ2-7 | . | . | TRBV28 | CASSFNTVYEQYF | TGTGCCAGCAGTTTTAATACGGTGTACGAGCAGTACTTC
TRBJ1-1 | . | . | TRBV6-6 | CASSYTEDTEAFF | TGTGCCAGCAGTTACACGGAAGATACTGAAGCTTTCTTT
TRBJ2-6 | . | . | TRBV7-6 | CASSLDEYSGANVLTF | TGTGCCAGCAGCTTAGATGAGTACTCTGGGGCCAACGTCCTGACTTTC
TRBJ1-3 | . | . | TRBV9 | CASSVDSRPNTIYF | TGTGCCAGCAGCGTAGACTCCCGGCCGAACACCATATATTTT
TRBJ2-3 | . | . | TRBV6-5 | CASSYSVPRTADTQYF | TGTGCCAGCAGTTACTCGGTTCCCAGAACAGCAGATACGCAGTATTTT
TRBJ2-5 | . | TRBD2 | TRBV9 | CASSVDSGSVETQYF | TGTGCCAGCAGCGTAGATAGCGGGTCGGTGGAGACCCAGTACTTC
TRBJ2-3 | once | TRBD1 | TRBV29-1 | CSERDRGDGTDTQYF | TGCAGCGAAAGGGACAGGGGAGATGGCACAGATACGCAGTATTTT
TRBJ2-1 | . | . | TRBV13 | CASSLDGETYNEQFF | TGTGCCAGCAGCTTGGACGGGGAAACCTACAATGAGCAGTTCTTC
TRBJ2-4 | once | . | TRBV13 | CASSLDQGRVQNIQYF | TGTGCCAGCAGCTTAGATCAGGGTAGGGTCCAAAACATTCAGTACTTC
TRBJ1-1 | . | . | TRBV2 | CASSGRTDKNTEAFF | TGTGCCAGCAGTGGTAGGACAGATAAGAACACTGAAGCTTTCTTT
TRBJ2-3 | . | . | TRBV5-4 | CASSSPADTQYF | TGTGCCAGCAGCTCGCCGGCAGATACGCAGTATTTT
TRBJ2-5 | . | . | TRBV5-1 | CASSFTTGTKETQYF | TGCGCCAGCAGCTTTACTACGGGCACAAAAGAGACCCAGTACTTC
TRBJ1-3 | . | . | TRBV6-1 | CASTKDSSSGNTIYF | TGTGCCAGCACTAAGGACTCGAGCTCTGGAAACACCATATATTTT
TRBJ1-5 | . | TRBD1 | TRBV2 | CASSRGQGSNQPQHF | TGTGCCAGCAGTAGGGGACAGGGTAGCAATCAGCCCCAGCATTTT
TRBJ2-2 | few | . | TRBV19 | CASRQTRRSGRNTGELFF | TGTGCCAGTAGGCAAACCCGCAGGTCGGGAAGGAACACCGGGGAGCTGTTTTTT
TRBJ1-2 | . | TRBD1 | TRBV6-1 | CASSEGTGANYGYTF | TGTGCCAGCAGTGAAGGGACAGGGGCTAACTATGGCTACACCTTC
TRBJ1-1 | . | TRBD1 | TRBV18 | CASSSRDSENTEAFF | TGTGCCAGCTCATCTCGGGACAGCGAGAACACTGAAGCTTTCTTT
TRBJ1-2 | . | TRBD1 | TRBV10-2 | CASSGQGGNYGYTF | TGCGCCAGCAGTGGACAGGGGGGTAACTATGGCTACACCTTC
TRBJ2-7 | . | TRBD2 | TRBV4-2 | CASSQEFRGEGYEQYF | TGTGCCAGCAGCCAAGAATTTAGAGGGGAGGGCTACGAGCAGTACTTC
TRBJ2-7 | . | TRBD1 | TRBV27 | CASSQGGTGEQYF | TGTGCCAGCTCACAGGGGGGTACGGGTGAGCAGTACTTC
TRBJ1-1 | . | TRBD1 | TRBV11-3 | CASSPGGLNTEAFF | TGTGCCAGCAGCCCAGGGGGCCTGAACACTGAAGCTTTCTTT